The 21 T cell receptor beta chains presented below share a single source sample, sequenced in a study of cytomegalovirus exposure and HLA in healthy donors. Primers for the PCR totalled 60 Vbeta and 13 Jbeta. Method: immunoSEQ multiplex PCR; TCRdb's copy keeps in-frame clones and lacks some. This table holds around 120,000 clones, about 73% found once. Sequenced: PBMCs. These receptor sequences come from a woman between 40 and 55 years old in good health and CMV-seronegative.

V is TRBV4-1 and J is TRBJ2-5; 8 bases are a match to TRBD2. Germline CDR1 and CDR2: MGHRA and YSYEKL. This CDR3 has 18 amino acids. V was pared by 2 bases and J by 5 bases, with 16 bases of the junction left unmatched. Here the CDR3 reads CASSQSLLADATPETQYF. The CDR3, as DNA: TGCGCCAGCAGCCAATCCCTACTAGCGGACGCCACCCCGGAGACCCAGTACTTC.

CDR3 nucleotide sequence: TGTGCTACCGCGGGAGGGAGGTGGAATGAGCAGTTCTTC. The encoded protein is CATAGGRWNEQFF. This chain uses TRBV12-5 with TRBJ2-1; 9 positions match TRBD2. J lost 7 bases, V lost 10 bases, and 8 bases had no gene match. Germline CDR1 and CDR2: LGHNT and FRNRAP. The CDR3 totals 13 residues.

The rearrangement joins TRBV28 to TRBJ1-2, with a tentative D call TRBD1 (5 bases). The ends were cut back, 8 bases at V and 7 bases at J, with 14 bases in the middle. Per the germline V gene, CDR1 is MDHEN and CDR2 is SYDVKM. The CDR3 loop spans 12 amino acids. The CDR3 bases are TGTGCCAGCGCCGAAAGGGGCGCTGGCTACACCTTC. Amino acids: CASAERGAGYTF.

The rearrangement uses TRBV28 and TRBJ2-7; D is uncertain. This CDR3 has 15 amino acids. Between the trimmed V and J ends, which lost 4 bases and 12 bases, there was a span of 25 bases. CDR1 is MDHEN and CDR2 is SYDVKM in the germline V gene. In DNA, the CDR3 is TGTGCCAGCAGTTCCCGACGAGGATGGCATACCGTGAGGTACTTC. Its protein product is CASSSRRGWHTVRYF.

The chain joins TRBV5-6 to TRBJ2-6, with TRBD1 matching 8 bases. This CDR3 contains 19 residues. The ends lost 3 bases at V and 0 bases at J; junction bases unmatched: 11. Germline values: CDR1 SGHDT, CDR2 YYEEEE. DNA for the CDR3: TGTGCCAGCAGCTCCTACCGGACAGGGTCCCGCTCTGGGGCCAACGTCCTGACTTTC. It is translated as CASSSYRTGSRSGANVLTF.

This clone has only a few counts. The V call is TRBV10-1, the J call TRBJ1-2, with D possibly being TRBD1 (6 bases). The CDR3 totals 13 residues. Germline CDR1 reads WNHNN; CDR2 reads SYGVQD (reference sequence). The germline V and J ends were trimmed by 3 bases and 3 bases, with 8 bases remaining between them. Here the CDR3 reads CASSDYRDYGYTF. CDR3 coding DNA: TGCGCCAGCAGTGATTACAGGGACTATGGCTACACCTTC.

The chain joins TRBV11-2 to TRBJ2-1; maybe TRBD2 (7 bases). This CDR3 is built from 16 residues. Trimming took off 7 bases at V and 7 bases at J, with 23 bases between the two ends. Germline V gives CDR1 SGHAT, CDR2 FQNNGV. The CDR3 DNA follows: TGTGCCAGCACCCCAGGGAGGGGGAATCGACGAAATGAGCAGTTCTTC. Translation gives CASTPGRGNRRNEQFF.

The V and J genes are TRBV10-2 and TRBJ1-5; D gene unclear. The CDR3 runs 13 residues. The ends were cut back, 4 bases at V and 5 bases at J, with 9 bases in the middle. The germline gives CDR1 WSHSY, CDR2 SAAADI. CDR3 in DNA: TGCGCCAGCAGTGTTCATATAGATCAGCCCCAGCATTTT. This codes for CASSVHIDQPQHF.

CDR3 sequence (DNA): TGTGCCAGCAGACCACCGACAGGGGGCAATGAGCAGTTCTTC. This translates into CASRPPTGGNEQFF. The genes are TRBV5-4 and TRBJ2-1; 9 bases are shared with TRBD1. The CDR3 loop spans 14 amino acids. After removal of 5 bases from V and 6 bases from J, the junction contained 6 bases not matched to a gene. Germline lookup yields CDR1 SGHNT and CDR2 YYREEE (reference sequence). The variable domain in full, completed from reference TRBV5-4 and TRBJ2-1, reads ETGVTQSPTHLIKTRGQQVTLRCSSQSGHNTVSWYQQALGQGPQFIFQYYREEENGRGNFPPRFSGLQFPNYSSELNVNALELDDSALYLCASRPPTGGNEQFFGPGTRLTVL.

The V call is TRBV28, the J call TRBJ1-2; TRBD1 might be the D (5 bases). The CDR3 has 14 residues. Trimming removed 6 bases at V and 5 bases at J, with 16 bases between. CDR1 and CDR2 from the germline V gene are MDHEN and SYDVKM. Here the CDR3 DNA reads TGTGCCAGCAGCCTGGGCGCGGGGGGATATGGCTACACCTTC. Translated, it gives CASSLGAGGYGYTF.

The chain has TRBV7-2 and TRBJ2-1; 14 bases map to TRBD2. Trimming cost V 5 bases and J 4 bases; bases outside gene matches: 13. Germline-derived CDR1 and CDR2 are SGHTA and FQGNSA. The CDR3 is made up of 19 amino acids. CDR3 sequence: CASSIMGLAGVAIYNEQFF. The CDR3 DNA sequence: TGTGCCAGCAGCATAATGGGACTAGCGGGAGTGGCGATTTACAATGAGCAGTTCTTC.

V gene TRBV11-2 combines with J gene TRBJ2-7; TRBD2 is a possible D gene (5 bases). Germline-derived CDR1 and CDR2 are SGHAT and FQNNGV. The CDR3 spans 11 residues. The V gene lost 5 bases and the J gene lost 6 bases, with 8 bases spanning the gap. CDR3 amino acids: CASSPGVEQYF. The CDR3 DNA follows: TGTGCCAGCAGCCCCGGGGTCGAGCAGTACTTC. The full variable domain, completed using reference TRBV11-2 and TRBJ2-7, is EAGVAQSPRYKIIEKRQSVAFWCNPISGHATLYWYQQILGQGPKLLIQFQNNGVVDDSQLPKDRFSAERLKGVDSTLKIQPAKLEDSAVYLCASSPGVEQYFGPGTRLTVT.

The rearrangement joins TRBV2 to TRBJ1-2; TRBD1 aligns across 7 bases. J lost 4 bases, V lost 5 bases, and 4 bases had no gene match. This CDR3 is built from 13 residues. Germline V lookup: CDR1 SNHLY, CDR2 FYNNEI. CDR3 loop: CASSSGQVYGYTF. Written as DNA, the CDR3 is TGTGCCAGCAGTTCAGGACAGGTCTATGGCTACACCTTC.

The chain is built from TRBV11-2 and TRBJ2-7; 12 bases agree with TRBD2. CDR3 length: 15 amino acids. The V segment lost 5 bases and the J segment 2 bases; nucleotides outside the gene matches: 4. Germline-derived CDR1 and CDR2 are SGHAT and FQNNGV. CDR3 in DNA: TGTGCCAGCAGCATCGGACTAGCGGGAACCTACGAGCAGTACTTC. Translation: CASSIGLAGTYEQYF.

This clone has a single count. This chain links TRBV5-6 with TRBJ2-3, with D possibly matching TRBD1 (6 bases). The V gene lost 4 bases and the J gene lost 2 bases, with 14 bases spanning the gap. The CDR3 is 15 residues long. Germline CDR1 SGHDT, CDR2 YYEEEE. CDR3 loop: CASSQTGHNTDTQYF. CDR3 coding DNA: TGTGCCAGCAGCCAAACGGGACACAACACAGATACGCAGTATTTT.

The V and J genes are TRBV2 and TRBJ1-3, with a tentative D call TRBD1 (6 bases). The CDR3 sequence is 16 residues long. The V gene lost 1 base and the J gene lost 4 bases, with 14 bases spanning the gap. Germline V lookup: CDR1 SNHLY, CDR2 FYNNEI. The CDR3 protein is CASSEGSQGSGNTIYF. As DNA, the CDR3 is TGTGCCAGCAGTGAAGGGTCCCAGGGGTCAGGAAACACCATATATTTT.

This clone was counted a few times. At the DNA level, this CDR3 is encoded by other sequences in the same sample as well. In DNA form, the CDR3 reads TGTGCCAGCAGTTATTCACGACAGGACCCAGGAAACACCATATATTTT. Its translation: CASSYSRQDPGNTIYF. This rearrangement joins TRBV6-5 to TRBJ1-3, with a tentative D call TRBD1 (6 bases). V was cut by 3 bases and J by 4 bases, with 16 bases left in between. This CDR3 spans 16 amino acids. Germline V gene data show CDR1 as MNHEY and CDR2 as SVGAGI.

This chain links TRBV29-1 with TRBJ2-4, with D tentatively TRBD1 (6 bases). Trimming left V 3 bases short and J 0 bases short, with 15 bases between. The CDR3 loop spans 16 amino acids. CDR1 and CDR2 (germline): SQVTM, ANQGSEA. CDR3 loop: CSVDGGRDLAKNIQYF. The CDR3 nucleotides are TGCAGCGTTGATGGGGGCCGAGACCTAGCCAAAAACATTCAGTACTTC. Full variable domain (rest looked up from reference TRBV29-1 and TRBJ2-4): SAVISQKPSRDICQRGTSLTIQCQVDSQVTMMFWYRQQPGQSLTLIATANQGSEATYESGFVIDKFPISRPNLTFSTLTVSNMSPEDSSIYLCSVDGGRDLAKNIQYFGAGTRLSVL.

V usage is TRBV7-6 and J usage is TRBJ2-7, with TRBD1 matching 7 bases. Germline CDR1 reads SGHVS; CDR2 reads FNYEAQ. The junction had 7 bases not matched to a gene; V was cut back by 1 base and J by 4 bases. This CDR3 is 15 amino acids long. In DNA, the CDR3 is TGTGCCAGCAGCTTAGTTAGTTCACAGGGGTACGAGCAGTACTTC. Residues: CASSLVSSQGYEQYF.

This clone is medium-sized in the sample. The rearrangement joins TRBV11-1 to TRBJ1-1, with D maybe TRBD1 (5 bases). Deletions cut 4 bases from V and 4 bases from J, with 13 bases between. This CDR3 region has 14 residues. Germline loops: CDR1 SGHAT, CDR2 FQDESV (reference sequence). The CDR3 sequence: CASSSWEGTTEAFF. CDR3 in DNA: TGTGCCAGCAGCTCATGGGAGGGGACCACTGAAGCTTTCTTT. The full variable domain, with the rest looked up from reference TRBV11-1 and TRBJ1-1, is EAEVAQSPRYKITEKSQAVAFWCDPISGHATLYWYRQILGQGPELLVQFQDESVVDDSQLPKDRFSAERLKGVDSTLKIQPAELGDSAMYLCASSSWEGTTEAFFGQGTRLTVV.

The chain employs TRBV20-1 and TRBJ2-7; D not certain. The CDR3 totals 11 residues. The germline V gene encodes CDR1 DFQATT and CDR2 SNEGSKA (reference sequence). V was cut by 7 bases and J by 1 base, with 8 bases left in between. In nucleotides, the CDR3 is TGCAGTGGTCCCGGGTCCTACGAGCAGTACTTC. It codes for CSGPGSYEQYF.